These 21 T cell receptor beta chains were sequenced from one sample in a study of blood T cells in healthy people across ages. For the second PCR, which ran for 7 to 11 cycles, a sample-barcoded 5' primer and a J-beta primer mix were used. Via MiXCR, TCRdb re-called the 5' RACE reads, giving one row per CDR3 protein. The sample holds some 1,800,000 distinct CDR3 sequences, approximately 40% seen once. The sequenced material came from blood. The source is a human donor in good health.

The sample holds a few counts of this clonotype. The V gene is TRBV9, the J gene TRBJ2-5, with 7 bases fitting TRBD2. The CDR3 has 15 amino acids. The germline V gene has CDR1 SGDLS and CDR2 YYNGEE. V lost 4 bases, J lost 1 base, and 7 bases stayed unmatched. The CDR3 DNA is TGTGCCAGCAGCATTGGGGCTAGCGGCCAAGAGACCCAGTACTTC. This translates into CASSIGASGQETQYF. The variable domain in full, with the rest retrieved from reference TRBV9 and TRBJ2-5, is DSGVTQTPKHLITATGQRVTLRCSPRSGDLSVYWYQQSLDQGLQFLIQYYNGEERAKGNILERFSAQQFPDLHSELNLSSLELGDSALYFCASSIGASGQETQYFGPGTRLLVL.

The CDR3 spells CASSEAETGVYEQYF. CDR3 sequence (DNA): TGTGCCAGCAGTGAAGCCGAGACAGGGGTCTACGAGCAGTACTTC. The gene calls are TRBV2 and TRBJ2-7; 8 nucleotides line up with TRBD1. There are 15 residues in the CDR3. Looked up from germline, CDR1 is SNHLY and CDR2 is FYNNEI. After removal of 0 bases from V and 3 bases from J, the junction contained 4 bases not matched to a gene. Based on the CDR3 plus reference TRBV2 and TRBJ2-7, the full variable domain is EPEVTQTPSHQVTQMGQEVILRCVPISNHLYFYWYRQILGQKVEFLVSFYNNEISEKSEIFDDQFSVERPDGSNFTLKIRSTKLEDSAMYFCASSEAETGVYEQYFGPGTRLTVT.

This clonotype was picked up a small number of times. The chain has TRBV20-1 and TRBJ2-1, with D tentatively TRBD2 (5 bases). From germline, CDR1 is DFQATT and CDR2 SNEGSKA (reference sequence). The CDR3 sequence is 12 residues long. Trimming took 0 bases from V and 7 from J, leaving 7 bases between them. CDR3 protein: CSAREDFNEQFF. The CDR3 DNA reads as TGCAGTGCTAGAGAGGACTTTAATGAGCAGTTCTTC.

The CDR3, as DNA: TGTGCCAGCGACAGCGACAATGAGCAGTTCTTC. Amino acids: CASDSDNEQFF. The chain combines TRBV2 with TRBJ2-1; weak D call: TRBD1 (5 bases). The CDR3 length is 11 residues. The germline V and J ends were trimmed by 8 bases and 5 bases, with 7 bases remaining between them. From germline, CDR1 is SNHLY and CDR2 FYNNEI. The full variable domain, completed using reference TRBV2 and TRBJ2-1, is EPEVTQTPSHQVTQMGQEVILRCVPISNHLYFYWYRQILGQKVEFLVSFYNNEISEKSEIFDDQFSVERPDGSNFTLKIRSTKLEDSAMYFCASDSDNEQFFGPGTRLTVL.

This clonotype was seen only a few times. Its ends do not fully match the called genes, so a read error is possible. This chain uses TRBV4-2 with TRBJ1-2, with D unresolved. The CDR3 sequence is 12 residues long. The germline V gene encodes CDR1 LGHNA and CDR2 YNFKEQ. This CDR3 reads CASGQESAGYTF. The CDR3, as DNA: TGTGCCAGCGGCCAAGAGTCTGCAGGCTACACCTTC.

V is TRBV20-1 and J is TRBJ2-7; D is unresolved. V was shortened by 6 bases and J by 0 bases, with 18 bases between the two germline ends. Per the germline V gene, CDR1 is DFQATT and CDR2 is SNEGSKA (reference sequence). This CDR3 is 15 amino acids long. CDR3 sequence (DNA): TGCAGTGCCTCAGAGATTCCCTTAGGCTCCTACGAGCAGTACTTC. Its translation: CSASEIPLGSYEQYF.

About this clonotype itself: One end of the junction does not line up with germline, which may come from a read error. The V and J genes are TRBV29-1 and TRBJ2-4; 7 bases match TRBD1. The end of the DNA aligns better with TRBJ2-7, so the J call may be wrong. Germline V gene lookup returns CDR1 SQVTM and CDR2 ANQGSEA. This CDR3 contains 13 residues. The CDR3 loop is CCVEGGQSYEQYF. The CDR3 nucleotides are TGCTGCGTTGAAGGGGGACAGTCGTACGAGCAGTACTTC.

As DNA, the CDR3 is TGCGCCAGCAGCCAAGTGGTGGCTTTCAATGAGCAGTTCTTC. Translated, it gives CASSQVVAFNEQFF. The chain combines TRBV4-1 with TRBJ2-1; D unresolved. Germline V gene lookup returns CDR1 MGHRA and CDR2 YSYEKL. Trimming removed 1 base from V and 6 bases from J, with 10 bases in between. There are 14 residues in the CDR3.

This clonotype was detected a few times. The V gene is TRBV6-6, the J gene TRBJ2-1; TRBD2 is a possible D gene (6 bases). The germline CDR1 and CDR2 sequences are MNHNY and SVGAGI (reference sequence). The CDR3 covers 14 residues. V lost 2 bases and J lost 6, with 11 bases in between. The CDR3 coding sequence is TGTGCCAGCAGTTACGCCCCGGGGGTCAATGAGCAGTTCTTC. This translates into CASSYAPGVNEQFF.

A word on this clonotype: A much larger clone sits a single nucleotide away, making a read error possible. The chain joins TRBV6-6 to TRBJ2-3; D not certain. Germline CDR1 and CDR2: MNHNY and SVGAGI (reference sequence). CDR3 length equals 13 residues. The CDR3 DNA reads as TGTGCCAGCAGTTACAACCACAGAGATGCGCAGTATTTT. Amino acid sequence: CASSYNHRDAQYF.

This chain connects TRBV5-1 to TRBJ2-1, with D perhaps TRBD1 (5 bases). This CDR3 comprises 14 residues. V was shortened by 2 bases and J by 2 bases, with 8 bases between the two germline ends. Germline CDR1 and CDR2: SGHRS and YFSETQ. This chain's CDR3 is CASSLIGAYNEQFF. The CDR3 DNA reads as TGCGCCAGCAGCTTAATAGGGGCCTACAATGAGCAGTTCTTC.

V is TRBV2 and J is TRBJ2-4, with 8 bases fitting TRBD1. This CDR3 comprises 14 residues. Looked up from germline, CDR1 is SNHLY and CDR2 is FYNNEI. V trimming: 6 bases; J trimming: 6 bases; junction bases outside the gene matches: 7. CDR3 sequence: CASSGGQGGNIQYF. CDR3 DNA: TGTGCCAGCAGCGGCGGACAGGGCGGAAACATTCAGTACTTC.

In its sample, this clonotype was seen many times. The chain couples TRBV7-9 to TRBJ2-7; D unresolved. The V gene lost 2 bases and the J gene lost 3 bases, with 8 bases spanning the gap. CDR3 length: 13 residues. The germline V gene encodes CDR1 SEHNR and CDR2 FQNEAQ (reference sequence). This CDR3 reads CASSLTALYEQYF. The CDR3 bases are TGTGCCAGCAGCTTAACGGCCCTCTACGAGCAGTACTTC. The full variable domain, with the rest looked up from reference TRBV7-9 and TRBJ2-7, is DTGVSQNPRHKITKRGQNVTFRCDPISEHNRLYWYRQTLGQGPEFLTYFQNEAQLEKSRLLSDRFSAERPKGSFSTLEIQRTEQGDSAMYLCASSLTALYEQYFGPGTRLTVT.

This clonotype was seen ten or more times. The chain has TRBV9 and TRBJ2-1; D gene uncertain. The germline V gene encodes CDR1 SGDLS and CDR2 YYNGEE. With 0 bases removed from V and 4 bases from J, the gap between germline ends came to 5 bases. This CDR3 region has 13 residues. As DNA, the CDR3 is TGTGCCAGCAGCGTAGACAGTTACAATGAGCAGTTCTTC. Amino acids: CASSVDSYNEQFF. Complete variable domain (other parts from reference TRBV9 and TRBJ2-1): DSGVTQTPKHLITATGQRVTLRCSPRSGDLSVYWYQQSLDQGLQFLIQYYNGEERAKGNILERFSAQQFPDLHSELNLSSLELGDSALYFCASSVDSYNEQFFGPGTRLTVL.

A few counts support this clonotype. The chain recombines TRBV12-3 or TRBV12-4 with TRBJ2-3, with D maybe TRBD2 (5 bases). The CDR3 runs 15 residues. With 1 base removed from V and 2 bases from J, the gap between germline ends came to 10 bases. CDR3 bases: TGTGCCAGCAGTTTAGGGGAGATCCCCACAGATACGCAGTATTTT. This encodes CASSLGEIPTDTQYF.

This clonotype has a handful of counts. The chain carries TRBV7-8 and TRBJ1-6; maybe TRBD1 (5 bases). The CDR3 has 14 amino acids. Germline-derived CDR1 and CDR2 are SGHVS and FQNEAQ. V was pared by 5 bases and J by 8 bases, with 13 bases between. CDR3 nucleotide sequence: TGTGCCAGCAGCCTGACAAGGGGTTATTCACCCCTCCACTTT. Its protein product is CASSLTRGYSPLHF.

The table lists this clonotype with a few counts. V is TRBV4-3 and J is TRBJ1-2; D might be TRBD1 (6 bases). The CDR3 has 15 amino acids. The germline gives CDR1 LGHNA, CDR2 YSLEER. V shed 4 bases and J shed 5 bases, with 17 bases lying between them. This chain's CDR3 is CASSPRGQGLYGYTF. CDR3 DNA: TGCGCCAGCAGCCCTCGTGGGCAGGGGTTATATGGCTACACCTTC.

This clonotype occurred many times. The chain couples TRBV5-1 to TRBJ2-1, with TRBD1 as a possible D gene (5 bases). The V and J ends lost 4 bases and 1 base respectively, with 9 bases between them. The CDR3 length is 14 residues. CDR1 and CDR2 (germline): SGHRS, YFSETQ. The CDR3: CASSIRVSYNEQFF. DNA for the CDR3: TGCGCCAGCAGCATCAGGGTTTCCTACAATGAGCAGTTCTTC.

The rearrangement links TRBV20-1 to TRBJ2-4; D remains unclear. The CDR3 has 14 amino acids. The germline gives CDR1 DFQATT, CDR2 SNEGSKA (reference sequence). The V end was cut by 3 bases, the J end by 7 bases, with 16 bases between. CDR3 DNA: TGCAGTGCTAGTGGCTATACCCTCATGAACATTCAGTACTTC. Amino acids: CSASGYTLMNIQYF.

The chain is built from TRBV4-3 and TRBJ2-7; 7 positions agree with TRBD1. Germline assignment: CDR1 LGHNA and CDR2 YSLEER. This CDR3 is built from 15 residues. The junction had 3 bases not matched to a gene; V was cut back by 0 bases and J by 1 base. The CDR3 sequence is CASSQEGGQSYEQYF. The CDR3 region has the DNA TGCGCCAGCAGCCAAGAAGGGGGACAGTCCTACGAGCAGTACTTC.

This clonotype was counted between two and nine times. The chain has TRBV6-6 and TRBJ2-3; 12 bases fit TRBD2. Germline CDR1 MNHNY, CDR2 SVGAGI (reference sequence). The CDR3 totals 17 residues. V was pared by 4 bases and J by 6 bases, with 11 bases of the junction left unmatched. CDR3 amino acids: CASSSPLSSGGADTQYF. For the CDR3, the DNA is TGTGCCAGCAGTTCCCCCCTCTCTAGCGGGGGGGCGGATACGCAGTATTTT.